This is a list of T cell receptor beta chains from one sample in a study of T cells in Graves' hyperthyroidism and ophthalmopathy. TCRdb independently ran MiXCR on the multiplex PCR reads; one entry per CDR3 protein. The sample has about 530,000 distinct CDR3 sequences, roughly 17% seen once. The sample consisted of blood. The source is a woman in her late teens or twenties with Graves' ophthalmopathy. The CDR3 runs from the conserved cysteine through the conserved F or W. D genes are given only for firm matches. Size is stated for part of the rows, as once, few or many counts, or as a class when the clone is expanded.

j_call v_call d_call clone_size cdr3_nt cdr3_aa
TRBJ2-5 TRBV7-3 - - TGTGTCAGCAGCTTACTCGGGGAGACGCAAGAGACCCAGTACTTC CVSSLLGETQETQYF
TRBJ2-1 TRBV14 - few TGTGCCAGCAGCCTAACTAGTCTCCCACCCAATGAGCAGTTCTTC CASSLTSLPPNEQFF
TRBJ2-3 TRBV6-2/TRBV6-3 TRBD2 - TGTGCCAGCAGTCCCGGTTCTAGCGGGAGGATAGATACGCAGTATTTT CASSPGSSGRIDTQYF
TRBJ1-1 TRBV7-8 - few TGTGCCAGCAGCTTAGGGACAGACACTTCTGAAGCTTTCTTT CASSLGTDTSEAFF
TRBJ2-7 TRBV20-1 - few TGCAGTGCTTCCCGGGGGCGGGATGCCTACGAGCAGTACTTC CSASRGRDAYEQYF
TRBJ2-1 TRBV5-8 TRBD2 many TGTGCCAGCAGCTTGCAACTAGCGGGTTCGTCCCTGCAGTTCTTC CASSLQLAGSSLQFF
TRBJ1-1 TRBV24-1 TRBD1 - TGTGCCACCAGTGAAAGGACAGGGTGGTTTGGAGCTTTCTTT CATSERTGWFGAFF
TRBJ2-3 TRBV3-1 - many TGTGCCAGCAGCCAAGATCCCGTGAACACAGATACGCAGTATTTT CASSQDPVNTDTQYF
TRBJ2-1 TRBV9 - many TGTGCCAGCAGCGGGGGAGGTCGTTACAATGAGCAGTTCTTC CASSGGGRYNEQFF
TRBJ1-5 TRBV28 TRBD1 many TGTGCCAGCAGCCTTATACAGGGGGCTCAGCCCCAGCATTTT CASSLIQGAQPQHF
TRBJ2-3 TRBV27 TRBD2 few TGTGCCAGCAGTTTATTCCTGACTAGCGGTAGCACAGGTACGCAGTATTTT CASSLFLTSGSTGTQYF
TRBJ1-3 TRBV30 - many TGTGCCTGGAGTATAACTGCTGGAAACACCATATATTTT CAWSITAGNTIYF
TRBJ1-5 TRBV6-2/TRBV6-3 TRBD1 many TGTGCCAGCAGTTACGCTCGGACAGGCGAGAATCAGCCCCAGCATTTT CASSYARTGENQPQHF
TRBJ2-2 TRBV20-1 TRBD2 few TGCAGTGCTATCTCCGGGACTAGCGGGAACACCGGGGAGCTGTTTTTT CSAISGTSGNTGELFF
TRBJ2-5 TRBV28 TRBD1 many TGTGCCAGCAGTCCGGGGACAGGGGGCAAAGAGACCCAGTACTTC CASSPGTGGKETQYF
TRBJ1-3 TRBV6-1 TRBD1 few TGTGCCAGCAGTGAAGCAATCCGACAGGGTGGTTCTGGAAACACCATATATTTT CASSEAIRQGGSGNTIYF
TRBJ2-1 TRBV19 - few TGTGCCAGTAGTATGAGCCGGTTAGGATCCAATGAGCAGTTCTTC CASSMSRLGSNEQFF
TRBJ2-7 TRBV5-1 - many TGCGCCAGCACCTCAGGGGTAGGCTACGAGCAGTACTTC CASTSGVGYEQYF
TRBJ2-3 TRBV7-2 - - TGTGCCAGCAGCTTAGAGGGCATAGAACTCACAGATACGCAGTATTTT CASSLEGIELTDTQYF
TRBJ1-2 TRBV29-1 - - TGCAGCGCCGTCCCTTACTATGGCTACACCTTC CSAVPYYGYTF
TRBJ1-2 TRBV4-3 - - TGCGCCAGCAGCCAAGAACAGCCCCTCTATGGCTACACCTTC CASSQEQPLYGYTF
TRBJ2-5 TRBV3-2 - - TGTGCCAGCAGCCAAGATCAGGGGCAAGAAACCCAGTACTTC CASSQDQGQETQYF
TRBJ2-1 TRBV20-1 - many TGCAGTGCTAGTAGAGGTCCCGAGCAGTTCTTC CSASRGPEQFF
TRBJ2-7 TRBV7-2 TRBD1 many TGTGCCAGCAGCCGCGGACAGGGCTACGAGCAGTACTTC CASSRGQGYEQYF
TRBJ2-5 TRBV14 - few TGTGCCAGCAGCCAAGATTACCAAGAGACCCAGTACTTC CASSQDYQETQYF
TRBJ2-7 TRBV2 TRBD1 few TGTGCCAGCAGGGAAGACAGGGCTTCGCAGTACTTC CASREDRASQYF
TRBJ2-1 TRBV12-3/TRBV12-4 - many TGTGCCAGCAGTTTTTCAAGATATGAGCAGTTCTTC CASSFSRYEQFF
TRBJ1-6 TRBV20-1 - many TGCAGTGCTCCCCGTTATGTGAACTCCTATAATTCACCCCTCCACTTT CSAPRYVNSYNSPLHF
TRBJ2-7 TRBV2 - many TGTGCCAGCAGTGGTTATACGGGGGGCCAAGCCTACGAGCAGTACTTC CASSGYTGGQAYEQYF
TRBJ1-2 TRBV7-9 - - TGTGCCAGCAGCTTTGAGTCGGCTGGCTACACCTTC CASSFESAGYTF
TRBJ1-5 TRBV30 - few TGTGCCTGGAATAGAGGAGAAAATCAGCCCCAGCATTTT CAWNRGENQPQHF
TRBJ2-1 TRBV14 TRBD2 many TGTGCCAGCAGCCAAGAGATAGCGGGATTCATTTACAATGAGCAGTTCTTC CASSQEIAGFIYNEQFF
TRBJ2-5 TRBV20-1 TRBD2 many TGCAGTGCTAGAGAGCCTAGCGGGAGACTAGTCGTAGAGACCCAGTACTTC CSAREPSGRLVVETQYF
TRBJ2-1 TRBV6-2/TRBV6-3 - - TGTGCCAGCAGTTATAACCCTGGGGGGCGAGGCAATGAGCAGTTCTTC CASSYNPGGRGNEQFF
TRBJ2-3 TRBV6-4 TRBD2 few TGTGCCAGCAGTGACGGTAGCGGGGGGGCAGATACGCAGTATTTT CASSDGSGGADTQYF
TRBJ1-2 TRBV5-1 - - TGCGCCAGCAGCTGGGCCAACGGTCTTAACTATGGCTACACCTTC CASSWANGLNYGYTF
TRBJ2-7 TRBV27 TRBD1 many TGTGCCAGCAGCCGAACCGGGACAGGGGGCTACGAGCAGTACTTC CASSRTGTGGYEQYF
TRBJ1-1 TRBV3-1 TRBD1 - TGTGCCAGCAGCCAAGAGATCGGACAGGGGTGGAACACTGAAGCTTTCTTT CASSQEIGQGWNTEAFF
TRBJ2-1 TRBV27 TRBD2 many TGTGCCAGCAGTTTCACGGGAGGTGCCTACAATGAGCAGTTCTTC CASSFTGGAYNEQFF
TRBJ2-6 TRBV28 - few TGTGCCAGCAGTTCCCGTTCTTCTGGGGCCAACGTCCTGACTTTC CASSSRSSGANVLTF